A single T cell receptor beta chain is shown here with its context. This clone occurred a few times. Its antigen target is currently unknown. The record has no base qualities; no much larger clone is one base away. The CDR3 measures 12 amino acids from cysteine to phenylalanine. Left in the record is the CDR3 DNA by itself, 36 bases read in frame from the first base. The CDR1 and CDR2 encoded by the germline V gene are SQVTM and ANQGSEA. From each donor, a single peripheral blood sample of about 100 mL on average was drawn into heparinised tubes. A BD FACSAria II and a panel including CD45RO, CCR7, CD25, CD127, CD95 and CD27 were used to sort naive, central memory, regulatory and stem cell-like memory CD4+ T cells. Every sorted population had a purity above 95%. Right away, PBMCs were isolated by Lymphoprep density gradient centrifugation and were stained directly, with no culture step. So that batch effects would be minimized, each experiment stained and sorted samples in pairs, pairing one healthy donor with one patient.

The entire amount of isolated RNA was reverse transcribed using the High Capacity cDNA Reverse Transcription Kit, so the sequenced TCRB transcripts were expressed ones. Naive, central memory and regulatory T cell samples underwent deep immunoSEQ sequencing, averaging approximately 3.5 million total reads per sample. Sorted cells were lysed in RLT buffer, and RNA was extracted using DNase-treated RNeasy Micro or Mini kits according to cell number. Each cell subset was processed on its own to prevent cross-contamination, while patient and healthy donor samples were processed together. TCRB sequences were amplified from cDNA with the immunoSEQ multiplex PCR, producing 87-bp fragments spanning the CDR3 region. Amplicons were sequenced on the Illumina HiSeq platform. In the authors' own workflow: Synthetic template baselines were used to correct PCR bias computationally, reads within Hamming distance 2 were collapsed together, and singletons that could not be merged were discarded. Reads were aligned to IMGT to assign V, D and J genes, CDR3 length, and insertions or deletions at six rearrangement sites. Clonotype counts were normalized to sorted cell number within each subset before computing true diversity and Gini coefficients with the tcR R package. Repertoire sharing was quantified using the overlap coefficient calculated on TCRB nucleotide sequences. Out-of-frame TCRB sequences from naive cells were analyzed as a proxy for the pre-selection repertoire. In its TCRdb copy, this immuneACCESS table keeps in-frame sequences only and misses some clones. Where compared with another copy, unresolved V genes explain less than half of these, and the others have no known cause. V, J and clone size are those of that table, while D and trimming were read from the DNA. This sample has about 230,000 clones in its table, and more than 15% of those were observed once. The ten largest account for approximately 0.081% of the sample.

These data come from a study of beta chain features in type 1 diabetes (dated by TCRdb to the late 2010s). Study-level background: Mean age, gender distribution, total cell number and subset yield did not differ between patients and healthy donors. In the study, recently diagnosed type 1 diabetes patients and matched healthy donors were compared on the TCRB repertoires of their sorted circulating CD4+ T cell subsets. A total of 85 million to 140 million sorted cells were examined across all samples, and a strong correlation was observed between cell number per subset and RNA yield. Regulatory and stem cell-like memory subsets were obtained from only 8 patients and roughly 8 healthy donors, while naive and central memory subsets were obtained from all 28 donors.

General conclusions and limits of the study: Naive, central memory and regulatory TCRB repertoires appeared more similar among patients than among healthy donors. Shorter templates might be favored by PCR, yet because patient and control samples were amplified and corrected together, any such skew would affect both groups equally. At VDJ recombination sites, type 1 diabetes patients had fewer insertions and more deleted nucleotides, which implies abnormalities in thymic rearrangement. A moderate but significant shortening of TCRB CDR3 length was observed in type 1 diabetes patients in all four CD4+ subsets. Because cDNA rather than genomic DNA was sequenced, highly expressing activated cells could have been over-represented, although no difference in activation and CD3 levels was found between groups. HLA sub-analyses involved small numbers of individuals, so any influence of HLA type on TCRB rearrangement remained unresolved.

The rearrangement joined TRBV29-1 to TRBJ2-5; the D segment might be TRBD1 or TRBD2, since each matches 5 bases. Sequencing input: naive CD4+ T cells from blood. The cell subset or site label, read with the paper, signifies: true naive CD4+ T cells. The clonotype was recovered from a man younger than 45 with type 1 diabetes. The CDR3 in this case is CSAAGTQETQYF. Read as DNA, the sequence is TGCAGTGCGGCCGGGACCCAAGAGACCCAGTACTTC.